This entry lists 14 T cell receptor beta chains sequenced from one sample in a study of beta chain features in type 1 diabetes. The whole isolated RNA underwent reverse transcription, so sequencing captured expressed TCRB transcripts. Produced via immunoSEQ multiplex PCR; TCRdb's table is partial and in-frame only. Of about 150,000 clones in the sample, 8.1% were seen once. The sample taken for sequencing was central memory CD4+ T cells from blood. Receptors originate from a man aged 18 to 30 in good health.

The V gene is TRBV7-6, the J gene TRBJ2-5, with D possibly TRBD1 on 6 matching bases. There are 15 residues in the CDR3. CDR1 SGHVS and CDR2 FNYEAQ come from the germline V gene. Trimming pared 2 bases from V and 5 bases from J, leaving 15 bases between. CDR3 region: CASSLFLGAPETQYF. The CDR3 DNA sequence: TGTGCCAGCAGCTTATTTTTGGGGGCCCCCGAGACCCAGTACTTC.

The J gene is TRBJ1-4, the V gene TRBV9, with 7 bases matching TRBD1. Per the germline V gene, CDR1 is SGDLS and CDR2 is YYNGEE. J was trimmed by 7 bases and V by 2 bases; bases with no gene match: 11. The CDR3 is 16 amino acids. The CDR3 bases are TGTGCCAGCAGCGTCGGAATCGGACAGGAAAGTGAAAAACTGTTTTTT. As protein: CASSVGIGQESEKLFF. Together with reference TRBV9 and TRBJ1-4, the CDR3 gives the full variable domain: DSGVTQTPKHLITATGQRVTLRCSPRSGDLSVYWYQQSLDQGLQFLIQYYNGEERAKGNILERFSAQQFPDLHSELNLSSLELGDSALYFCASSVGIGQESEKLFFGSGTQLSVL.

This clone was seen more than once but under ten times. The V and J genes are TRBV6-5 and TRBJ2-3; D remains ambiguous. The CDR3 spans 14 residues. The germline V and J ends were trimmed by 4 bases and 0 bases, with 8 bases remaining between them. Germline V gene lookup returns CDR1 MNHEY and CDR2 SVGAGI. This CDR3 reads CASSWSISTDTQYF. CDR3 DNA sequence: TGTGCCAGCAGTTGGAGTATTAGCACAGATACGCAGTATTTT.

The J gene is TRBJ1-1, the V gene TRBV29-1; 7 positions match TRBD1. The germline CDR1 and CDR2 sequences are SQVTM and ANQGSEA. This CDR3 has 13 residues. V lost 6 bases to trimming and J lost 3 bases; unmatched junction nucleotides: 7. CDR3 amino acids: CSVETTGYTEAFF. The CDR3 DNA reads TGCAGCGTCGAGACGACAGGGTACACTGAAGCTTTCTTT.

The rearrangement links TRBV4-2 to TRBJ2-1; the D gene is possibly TRBD2 (5 bases). The V end was cut by 0 bases, the J end by 0 bases, with 15 bases between. The germline CDR1 and CDR2 sequences are LGHNA and YNFKEQ. This CDR3 contains 18 residues. This chain's CDR3 is CASSQDWVAAGSYNEQFF. The CDR3 nucleotides are TGTGCCAGCAGCCAAGATTGGGTCGCTGCGGGCTCCTACAATGAGCAGTTCTTC.

This clone occurred a few times. This sequence joins TRBV15 and TRBJ2-7, with D maybe TRBD1 (5 bases). Germline V gene lookup returns CDR1 LNHNV and CDR2 YYDKDF (reference sequence). V was cut by 1 base and J by 6 bases, with 13 bases left in between. The CDR3 spans 14 residues. This CDR3 reads CATSRGGAASEQYF. DNA for the CDR3: TGTGCCACCAGCAGAGGTGGGGCGGCCTCCGAGCAGTACTTC.

In its sample, this clone was seen a few times. This chain connects TRBV7-2 to TRBJ1-2, with D hard to call. CDR1 and CDR2 from the germline V gene are SGHTA and FQGNSA. The CDR3 spans 15 residues. V dropped 8 bases and J dropped 7 bases, with 23 bases sitting between them. CDR3 sequence: CASSFLPTVSGGYTF. The CDR3 nucleotides read TGTGCCAGCTCCTTCCTTCCGACGGTCTCAGGTGGCTACACCTTC.

This clone was counted only a few times. The chain links TRBV7-8 to TRBJ2-7, with TRBD1 matching over 10 bases. This CDR3 has 15 amino acids. J was trimmed by 2 bases and V by 5 bases; bases with no gene match: 6. Germline CDR1 reads SGHVS; CDR2 reads FQNEAQ. Written as DNA, the CDR3 is TGTGCCAGCAGCGCAGAGGGACAGGGGACCTACGAGCAGTACTTC. It is translated as CASSAEGQGTYEQYF.

In this sample, this clone turned up many times. The chain is built from TRBV7-3 and TRBJ2-5; weak D call: TRBD1 (5 bases). Germline V CDR1 and CDR2: SGHTA, FQGTGA. V was pared by 5 bases and J by 6 bases, with 13 bases between. The CDR3 has 13 residues. The DNA of the CDR3 is TGTGCCAGCAGCGACGGACATAGCAAGACCCAGTACTTC. This translates into CASSDGHSKTQYF. The full variable domain, completed using reference TRBV7-3 and TRBJ2-5, is GAGVSQTPSNKVTEKGKYVELRCDPISGHTALYWYRQSLGQGPEFLIYFQGTGAADDSGLPNDRFFAVRPEGSVSTLKIQRTERGDSAVYLCASSDGHSKTQYFGPGTRLLVL.

The chain links TRBV25-1 to TRBJ1-2, with D possibly matching TRBD1 (5 bases). Germline V gene data show CDR1 as MGHDK and CDR2 as SYGVNS. This CDR3 has 12 amino acids. V dropped 6 bases and J dropped 4 bases, with 9 bases sitting between them. The CDR3, as DNA: TGTGCCAGCAGCAGGGCCGGCTATGGCTACACCTTC. Residues: CASSRAGYGYTF.

The J gene is TRBJ2-7, the V gene TRBV4-3; D gene unclear. Deletions cut 1 base from V and 0 bases from J, with 10 bases between. The CDR3 has 15 amino acids. The V gene's germline CDR1 is LGHNA and CDR2 YSLEER. The CDR3 here is CASSQVFIDSYEQYF. The CDR3 bases are TGCGCCAGCAGCCAAGTTTTCATAGACTCCTACGAGCAGTACTTC.

The sample holds a few counts of this clone. The rearrangement uses TRBV11-3 and TRBJ2-3; 7 bases match TRBD2. The CDR3 is 16 residues long. In germline, CDR1 is SGHNT, CDR2 YENEEA. With V trimmed by 4 bases and J by 4 bases, 11 bases remained unmatched. The CDR3 coding sequence is TGTGCCAGCAGCTCCCCCATTGGCGGGGGATCAGATACGCAGTATTTT. Residues: CASSSPIGGGSDTQYF.

The V and J genes are TRBV11-3 and TRBJ2-7; the D gene is possibly TRBD2 (5 bases). CDR1 and CDR2 (germline): SGHNT, YENEEA. V was pared by 5 bases and J by 3 bases, with 17 bases between. CDR3 length: 15 amino acids. The CDR3 reads CASSLGREPFYEQYF. For the CDR3, the DNA is TGTGCCAGCAGCCTAGGACGGGAACCTTTCTACGAGCAGTACTTC. Full variable domain (remainder filled in from reference TRBV11-3 and TRBJ2-7): EAGVVQSPRYKIIEKKQPVAFWCNPISGHNTLYWYLQNLGQGPELLIRYENEEAVDDSQLPKDRFSAERLKGVDSTLKIQPAELGDSAVYLCASSLGREPFYEQYFGPGTRLTVT.

The chain couples TRBV29-1 to TRBJ1-1; D not certain. V was shortened by 6 bases and J by 3 bases, with 14 bases between the two germline ends. CDR3 size: 13 residues. Per germline, CDR1 SQVTM and CDR2 ANQGSEA. The DNA for the CDR3 is TGCAGCGTGACTCATACCATTGACACTGAAGCTTTCTTT. This sequence encodes CSVTHTIDTEAFF.